Here is one TCR beta chain with its context. The sample belongs to a study of blood T cell repertoires in COVID-19. Looking at the study overall: Whether acute or convalescent, the COVID-19 samples came from the United States, Italy and Spain. T cells, B-cell-depleted T cells, or PBMCs supplied cDNA or gDNA.

V was clipped by 5 bases and J by 8 bases; unmatched bases: 0. Germline CDR1 reads GTSNPN; CDR2 reads SVGIG (reference sequence). This CDR3 is built from 10 residues. Generated by immunoSEQ multiplex PCR, the TCRdb table keeps only in-frame clones and is missing some. Among around 270,000 clones listed, 85% to 90% were seen once. The chain employs TRBV30 and TRBJ1-2, with 9 bases fitting TRBD1. This TCR came from a man in his forties or fifties with acute or convalescent COVID-19. Sequenced material: peripheral blood. This CDR3 reads CAWDRGGYTF. CDR3 nucleotide sequence: TGTGCCTGGGACAGGGGGGGCTACACCTTC.